This T cell receptor (beta chain) was identified during a study of OX40 agonist ivuxolimab in advanced cancers. In the study overall: Patients were infused with ivuxolimab every 2 weeks at 0.01 to 10 mg/kg.

Germline V CDR1 and CDR2: MDHEN, SYDVKM. Trimming removed 5 bases from V and 8 bases from J; junction bases left unmatched: 8. The CDR3 covers 13 residues. Data came from immunoSEQ multiplex PCR; TCRdb stores just in-frame clones and leaves some out. The data contain 150,000 to 180,000 clones, 90% to 95% of them seen just once; the ten biggest clones take up approximately 0.3%. Material: CD4+ or CD8+ T cells sorted from blood, obtained in a trial of the OX40 agonist ivuxolimab. The rearrangement joins TRBV28 to TRBJ1-2; 7 nucleotides match TRBD1. The receptor comes from an adult with an advanced solid tumor such as melanoma, head and neck, liver or kidney cancer. CDR3 residues: CASSGGTVLGYTF. CDR3 sequence (DNA): TGTGCCAGCAGTGGGGGGACAGTCCTCGGCTACACCTTC.